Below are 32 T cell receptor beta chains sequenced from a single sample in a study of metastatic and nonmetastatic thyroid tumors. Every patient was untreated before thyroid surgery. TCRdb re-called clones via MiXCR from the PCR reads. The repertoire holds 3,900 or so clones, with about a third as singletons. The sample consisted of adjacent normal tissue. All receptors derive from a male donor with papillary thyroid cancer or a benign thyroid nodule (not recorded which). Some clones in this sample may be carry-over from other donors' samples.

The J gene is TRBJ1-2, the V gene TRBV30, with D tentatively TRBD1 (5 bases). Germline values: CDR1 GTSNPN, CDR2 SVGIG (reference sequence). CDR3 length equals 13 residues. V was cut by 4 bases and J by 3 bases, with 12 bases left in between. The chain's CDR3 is CAWTPDRDYGYTF. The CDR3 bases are TGTGCCTGGACTCCCGACAGAGACTATGGCTACACCTTC.

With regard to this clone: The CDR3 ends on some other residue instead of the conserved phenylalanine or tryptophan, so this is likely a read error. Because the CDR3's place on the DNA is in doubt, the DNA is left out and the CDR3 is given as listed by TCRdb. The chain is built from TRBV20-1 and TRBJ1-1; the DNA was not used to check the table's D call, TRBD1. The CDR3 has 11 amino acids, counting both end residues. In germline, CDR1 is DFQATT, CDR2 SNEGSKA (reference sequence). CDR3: CSASPWQGPLA.

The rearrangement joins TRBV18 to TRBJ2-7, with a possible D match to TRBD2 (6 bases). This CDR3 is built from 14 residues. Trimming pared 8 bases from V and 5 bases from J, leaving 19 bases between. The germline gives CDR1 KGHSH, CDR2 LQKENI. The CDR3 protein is CASHGDSGFHEQYF. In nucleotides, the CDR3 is TGTGCCAGCCATGGGGACTCTGGATTCCACGAGCAGTACTTC.

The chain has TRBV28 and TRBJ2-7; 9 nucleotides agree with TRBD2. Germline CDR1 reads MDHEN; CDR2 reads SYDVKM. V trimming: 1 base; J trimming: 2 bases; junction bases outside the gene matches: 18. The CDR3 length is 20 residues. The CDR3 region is CASSLFLQGPSGNRPYEQYF. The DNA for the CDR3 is TGTGCCAGCAGTTTATTCCTTCAGGGTCCTAGCGGGAATAGACCCTACGAGCAGTACTTC.

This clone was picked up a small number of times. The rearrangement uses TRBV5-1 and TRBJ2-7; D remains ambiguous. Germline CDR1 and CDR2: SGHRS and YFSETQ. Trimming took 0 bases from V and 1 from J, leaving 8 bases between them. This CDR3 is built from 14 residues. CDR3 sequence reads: CASSLEAGSYEQYF. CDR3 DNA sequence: TGCGCCAGCAGCTTGGAGGCCGGTTCCTACGAGCAGTACTTC.

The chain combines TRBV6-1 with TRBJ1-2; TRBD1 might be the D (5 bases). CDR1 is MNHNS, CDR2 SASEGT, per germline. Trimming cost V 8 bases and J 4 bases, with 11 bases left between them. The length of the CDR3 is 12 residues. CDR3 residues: CASAQGAYGYTF. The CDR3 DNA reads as TGTGCCAGCGCGCAGGGCGCCTATGGCTACACCTTC.

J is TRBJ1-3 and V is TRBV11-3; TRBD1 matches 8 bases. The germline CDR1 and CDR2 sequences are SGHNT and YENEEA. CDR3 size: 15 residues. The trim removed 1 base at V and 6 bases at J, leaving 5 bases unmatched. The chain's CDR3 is CASSLASDRVNTIYF. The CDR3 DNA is TGTGCCAGCAGCTTAGCCTCGGACAGGGTAAACACCATATATTTT.

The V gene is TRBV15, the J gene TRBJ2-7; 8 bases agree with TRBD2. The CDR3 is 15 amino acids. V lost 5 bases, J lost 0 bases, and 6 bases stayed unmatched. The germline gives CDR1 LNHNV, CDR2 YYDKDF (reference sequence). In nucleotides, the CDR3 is TGTGCCACCAGCCGTCGGGGGGGGGCCTCCTACGAGCAGTACTTC. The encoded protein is CATSRRGGASYEQYF.

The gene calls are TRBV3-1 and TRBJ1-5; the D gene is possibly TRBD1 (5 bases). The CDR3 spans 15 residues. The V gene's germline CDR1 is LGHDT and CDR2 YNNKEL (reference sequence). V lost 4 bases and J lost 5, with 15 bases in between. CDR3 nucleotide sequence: TGTGCCAGCAGCCCCGGAAGGGGCCCTCATCAGCCCCAGCATTTT. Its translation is CASSPGRGPHQPQHF.

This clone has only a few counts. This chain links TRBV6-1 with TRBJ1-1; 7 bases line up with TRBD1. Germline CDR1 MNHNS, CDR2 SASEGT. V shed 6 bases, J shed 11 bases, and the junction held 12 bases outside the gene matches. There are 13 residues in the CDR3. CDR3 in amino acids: CASSLDRLLGAFF. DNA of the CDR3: TGTGCCAGCAGCCTGGACAGGCTGTTAGGTGCTTTCTTT.

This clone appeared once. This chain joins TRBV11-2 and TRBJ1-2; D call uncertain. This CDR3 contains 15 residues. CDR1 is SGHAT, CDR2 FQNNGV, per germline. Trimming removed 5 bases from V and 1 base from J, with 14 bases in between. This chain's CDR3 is CASSAGLDFNYGYTF. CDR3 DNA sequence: TGTGCCAGCAGCGCCGGGTTGGACTTTAACTATGGCTACACCTTC.

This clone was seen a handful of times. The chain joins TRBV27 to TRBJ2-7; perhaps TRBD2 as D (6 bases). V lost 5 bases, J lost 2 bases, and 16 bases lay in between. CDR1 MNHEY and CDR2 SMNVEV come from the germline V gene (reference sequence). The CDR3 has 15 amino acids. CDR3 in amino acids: CASSGRKGSAYEQYF. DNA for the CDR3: TGTGCCAGCAGTGGGAGGAAGGGGTCCGCCTACGAGCAGTACTTC.

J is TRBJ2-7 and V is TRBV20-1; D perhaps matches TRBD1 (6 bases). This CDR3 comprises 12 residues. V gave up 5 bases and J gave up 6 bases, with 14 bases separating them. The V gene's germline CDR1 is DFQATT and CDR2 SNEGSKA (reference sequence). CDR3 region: CSAGRDRREQYF. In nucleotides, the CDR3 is TGCAGTGCTGGGAGAGACAGGCGCGAGCAGTACTTC.

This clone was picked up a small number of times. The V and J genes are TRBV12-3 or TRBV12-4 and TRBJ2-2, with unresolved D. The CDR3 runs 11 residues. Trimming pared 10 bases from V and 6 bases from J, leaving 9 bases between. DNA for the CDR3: TGTGCCATGGGGAATCCCGGGGAGCTGTTTTTT. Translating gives CAMGNPGELFF.

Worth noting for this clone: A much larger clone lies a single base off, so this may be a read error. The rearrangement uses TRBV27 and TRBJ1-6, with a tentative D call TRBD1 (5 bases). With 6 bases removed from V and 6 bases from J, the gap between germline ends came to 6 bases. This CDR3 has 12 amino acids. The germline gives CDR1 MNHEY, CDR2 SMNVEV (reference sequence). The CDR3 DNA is TGTGCCAGCAGCCAGGGTAATTCACCCCTCCACTTT. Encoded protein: CASSQGNSPLHF.

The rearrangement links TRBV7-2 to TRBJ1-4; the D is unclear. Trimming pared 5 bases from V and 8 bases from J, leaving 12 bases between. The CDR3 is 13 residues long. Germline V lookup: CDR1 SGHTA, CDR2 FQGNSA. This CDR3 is CASSRLVGEKLFF. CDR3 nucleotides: TGTGCCAGCAGCCGCCTGGTAGGAGAAAAACTGTTTTTT.

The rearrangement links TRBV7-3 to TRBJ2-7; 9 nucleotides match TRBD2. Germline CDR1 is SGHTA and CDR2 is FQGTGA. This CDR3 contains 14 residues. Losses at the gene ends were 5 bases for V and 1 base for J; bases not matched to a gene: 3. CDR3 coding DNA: TGTGCCAGCAGCCTTAGCGGGAGTTCCTACGAGCAGTACTTC. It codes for CASSLSGSSYEQYF. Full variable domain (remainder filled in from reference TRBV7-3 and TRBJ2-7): GAGVSQTPSNKVTEKGKYVELRCDPISGHTALYWYRQSLGQGPEFLIYFQGTGAADDSGLPNDRFFAVRPEGSVSTLKIQRTERGDSAVYLCASSLSGSSYEQYFGPGTRLTVT.

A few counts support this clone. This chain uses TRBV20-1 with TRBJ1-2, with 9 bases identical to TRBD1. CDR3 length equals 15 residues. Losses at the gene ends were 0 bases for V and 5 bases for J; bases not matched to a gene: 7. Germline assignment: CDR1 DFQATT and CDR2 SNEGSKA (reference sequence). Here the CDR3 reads CSAREPGQGFYGYTF. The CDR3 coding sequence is TGCAGTGCTAGAGAACCGGGACAGGGTTTTTATGGCTACACCTTC.

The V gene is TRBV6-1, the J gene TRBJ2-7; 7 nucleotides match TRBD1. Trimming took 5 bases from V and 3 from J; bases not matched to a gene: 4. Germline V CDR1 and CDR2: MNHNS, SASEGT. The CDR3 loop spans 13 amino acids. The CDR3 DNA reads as TGTGCCAGCAGTCAGACAGGGATCTACGAGCAGTACTTC. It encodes CASSQTGIYEQYF.

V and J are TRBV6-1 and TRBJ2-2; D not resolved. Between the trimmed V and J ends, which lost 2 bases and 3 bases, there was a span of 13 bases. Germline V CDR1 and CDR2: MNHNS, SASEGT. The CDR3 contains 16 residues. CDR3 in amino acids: CASSELSLQYTGELFF. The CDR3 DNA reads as TGTGCCAGCAGTGAATTGAGTCTGCAGTACACCGGGGAGCTGTTTTTT.

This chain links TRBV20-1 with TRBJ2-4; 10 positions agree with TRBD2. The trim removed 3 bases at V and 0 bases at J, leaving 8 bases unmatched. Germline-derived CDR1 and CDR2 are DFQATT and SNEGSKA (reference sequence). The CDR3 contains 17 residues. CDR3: CSARGASGSLAKNIQYF. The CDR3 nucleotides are TGCAGTGCTAGGGGGGCTAGCGGGAGTTTAGCCAAAAACATTCAGTACTTC.

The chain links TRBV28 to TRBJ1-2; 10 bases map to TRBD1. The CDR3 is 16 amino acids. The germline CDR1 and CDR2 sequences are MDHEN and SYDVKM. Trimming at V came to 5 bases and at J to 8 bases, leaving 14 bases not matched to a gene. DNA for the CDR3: TGTGCCAGCAGTGACTCCTTGAGGGGACAGGGGTACGGCTACACCTTC. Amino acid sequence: CASSDSLRGQGYGYTF.

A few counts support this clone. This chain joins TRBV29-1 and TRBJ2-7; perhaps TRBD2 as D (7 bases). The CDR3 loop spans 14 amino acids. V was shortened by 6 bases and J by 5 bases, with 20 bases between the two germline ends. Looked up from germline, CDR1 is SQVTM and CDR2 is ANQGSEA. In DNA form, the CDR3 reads TGCAGCGTCCAGCGGGGAACTAAGGGGGACGAGCAGTACTTC. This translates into CSVQRGTKGDEQYF.

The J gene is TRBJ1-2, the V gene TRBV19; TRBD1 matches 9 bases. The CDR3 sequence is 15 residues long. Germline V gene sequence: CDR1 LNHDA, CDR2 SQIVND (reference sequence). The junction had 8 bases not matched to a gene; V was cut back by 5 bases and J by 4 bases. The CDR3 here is CASSVDRGFFYGYTF. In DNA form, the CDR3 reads TGTGCCAGTAGTGTGGACAGGGGTTTTTTCTATGGCTACACCTTC.

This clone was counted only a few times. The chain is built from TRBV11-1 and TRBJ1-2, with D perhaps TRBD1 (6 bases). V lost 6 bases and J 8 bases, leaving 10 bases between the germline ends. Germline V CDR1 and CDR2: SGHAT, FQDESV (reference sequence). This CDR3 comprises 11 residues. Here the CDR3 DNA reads TGTGCCAGCAGTACTGGACAGGGCTACACCTTC. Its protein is CASSTGQGYTF.

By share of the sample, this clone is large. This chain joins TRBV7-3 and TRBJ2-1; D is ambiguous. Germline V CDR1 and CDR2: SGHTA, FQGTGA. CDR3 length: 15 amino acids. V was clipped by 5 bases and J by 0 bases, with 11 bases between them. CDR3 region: CASSPFVGSYNEQFF. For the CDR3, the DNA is TGTGCCAGCAGCCCCTTTGTTGGCTCCTACAATGAGCAGTTCTTC.

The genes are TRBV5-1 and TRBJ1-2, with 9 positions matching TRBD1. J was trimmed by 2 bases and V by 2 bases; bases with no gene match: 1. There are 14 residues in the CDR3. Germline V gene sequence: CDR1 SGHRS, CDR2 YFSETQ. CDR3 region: CASSFGTGNYGYTF. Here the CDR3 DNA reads TGCGCCAGCAGCTTCGGGACAGGGAACTATGGCTACACCTTC.

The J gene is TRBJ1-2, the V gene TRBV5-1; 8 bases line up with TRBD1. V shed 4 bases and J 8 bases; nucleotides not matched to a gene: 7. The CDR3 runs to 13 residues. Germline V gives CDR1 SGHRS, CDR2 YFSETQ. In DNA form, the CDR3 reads TGCGCCAGCAGCCCAGGGGGCGCGGCGGGCTACACCTTC. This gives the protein CASSPGGAAGYTF.

CDR3 DNA: TGTGCCAGCAGCCGCACGCAGTTCTACGAGCAGTACTTC. Its translation: CASSRTQFYEQYF. This sequence joins TRBV7-6 and TRBJ2-7; D not resolved. The V end lost 5 bases, the J end lost 3 bases, and 11 bases lay between the germline ends. CDR3 length: 13 amino acids. Germline V lookup: CDR1 SGHVS, CDR2 FNYEAQ.

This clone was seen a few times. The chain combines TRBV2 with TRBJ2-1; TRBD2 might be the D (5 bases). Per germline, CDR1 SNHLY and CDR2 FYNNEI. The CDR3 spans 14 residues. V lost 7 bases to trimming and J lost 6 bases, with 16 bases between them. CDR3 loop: CASTLSAGLNEQFF. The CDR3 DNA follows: TGTGCCAGCACCCTTTCGGCAGGACTCAATGAGCAGTTCTTC. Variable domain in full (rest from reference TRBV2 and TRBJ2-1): EPEVTQTPSHQVTQMGQEVILRCVPISNHLYFYWYRQILGQKVEFLVSFYNNEISEKSEIFDDQFSVERPDGSNFTLKIRSTKLEDSAMYFCASTLSAGLNEQFFGPGTRLTVL.

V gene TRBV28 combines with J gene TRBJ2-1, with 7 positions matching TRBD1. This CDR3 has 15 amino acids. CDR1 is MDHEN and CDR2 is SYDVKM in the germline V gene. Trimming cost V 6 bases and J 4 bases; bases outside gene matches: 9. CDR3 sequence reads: CASRPGDRDYNEQFF. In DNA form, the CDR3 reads TGTGCCAGCAGGCCAGGGGACAGAGATTACAATGAGCAGTTCTTC.

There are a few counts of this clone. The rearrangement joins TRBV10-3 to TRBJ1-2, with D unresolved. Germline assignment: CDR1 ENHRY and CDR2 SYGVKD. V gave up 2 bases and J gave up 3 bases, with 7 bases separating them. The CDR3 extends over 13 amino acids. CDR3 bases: TGTGCCATCAGTGAGGGCAGGCACTATGGCTACACCTTC. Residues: CAISEGRHYGYTF.